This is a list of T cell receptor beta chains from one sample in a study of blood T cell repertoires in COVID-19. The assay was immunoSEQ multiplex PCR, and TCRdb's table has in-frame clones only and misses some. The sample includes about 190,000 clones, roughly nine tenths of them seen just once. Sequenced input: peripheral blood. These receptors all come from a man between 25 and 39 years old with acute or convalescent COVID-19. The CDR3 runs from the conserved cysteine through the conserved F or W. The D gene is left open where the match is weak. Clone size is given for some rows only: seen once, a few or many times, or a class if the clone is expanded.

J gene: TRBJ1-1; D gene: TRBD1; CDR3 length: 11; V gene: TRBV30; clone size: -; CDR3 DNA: TGTGCCTGTCCTGGACAGGGGAAAGCTTTCTTT; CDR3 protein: CACPGQGKAFF
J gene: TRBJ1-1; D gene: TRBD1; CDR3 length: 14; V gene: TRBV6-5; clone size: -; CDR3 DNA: TGTGCCAGCATTCGGGACAGTTTGAACACTGAAGCTTTCTTT; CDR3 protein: CASIRDSLNTEAFF
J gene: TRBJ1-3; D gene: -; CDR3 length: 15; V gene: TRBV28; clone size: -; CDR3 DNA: TGTGCCAGCAGTTCCCTTCGCGGCTCTGGAAACACCATATATTTT; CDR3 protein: CASSSLRGSGNTIYF
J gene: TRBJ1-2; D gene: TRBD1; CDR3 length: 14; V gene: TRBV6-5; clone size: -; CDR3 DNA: TGTGCCAGCAGTCGGGACAGGGGCCTCTATGGCTACACCTTC; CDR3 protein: CASSRDRGLYGYTF
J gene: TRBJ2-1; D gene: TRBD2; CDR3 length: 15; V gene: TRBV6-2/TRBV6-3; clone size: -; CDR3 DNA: TGTGCCAGCAGTAGTACTAGCGGGCATTACAATGAGCAGTTCTTC; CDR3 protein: CASSSTSGHYNEQFF
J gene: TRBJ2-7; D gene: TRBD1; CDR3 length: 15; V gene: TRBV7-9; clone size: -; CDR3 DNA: TGTGCCAGCAGCCCCCCCGGGACAGACCTTTACGAGCAGTACTTC; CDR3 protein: CASSPPGTDLYEQYF
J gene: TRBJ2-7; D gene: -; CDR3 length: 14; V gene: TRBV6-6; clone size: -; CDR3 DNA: TGTGCCAGCAGTGACCAGGGAATCTCCTACGAGCAGTACTTC; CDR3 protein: CASSDQGISYEQYF
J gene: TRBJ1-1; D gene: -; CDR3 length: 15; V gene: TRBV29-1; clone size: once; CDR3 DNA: TGCAGCGCTAAACCGGGGGGACCGAGATTGACTGAAGCTTTCTTT; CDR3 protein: CSAKPGGPRLTEAFF
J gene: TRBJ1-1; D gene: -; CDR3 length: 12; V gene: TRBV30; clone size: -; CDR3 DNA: TGTGCCTGGAGTGTTAGCTTTCCTGAAGCTTTCTTT; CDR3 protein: CAWSVSFPEAFF
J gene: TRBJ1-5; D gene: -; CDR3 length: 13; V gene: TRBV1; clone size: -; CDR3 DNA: TGCACCAGCAGCCGACACTTGGGTCAGCCCCAGCATTTT; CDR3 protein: CTSSRHLGQPQHF
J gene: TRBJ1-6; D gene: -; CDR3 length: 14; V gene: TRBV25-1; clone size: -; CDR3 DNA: TGTGCCAGCAGTTCGCAGGGAGGGAATTCACCCCTCCACTTT; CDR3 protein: CASSSQGGNSPLHF
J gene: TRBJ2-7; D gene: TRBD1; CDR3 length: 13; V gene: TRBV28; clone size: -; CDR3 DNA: TGTGCCAGCAGTCCGCCGGGACAGCCGGAGCAGTACTTC; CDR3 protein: CASSPPGQPEQYF
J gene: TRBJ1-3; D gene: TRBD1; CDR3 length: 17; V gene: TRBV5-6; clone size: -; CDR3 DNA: TGTGCCAGCAGCGGCAGACTGACAGGGGGCAGTGGAAACACCATATATTTT; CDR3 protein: CASSGRLTGGSGNTIYF
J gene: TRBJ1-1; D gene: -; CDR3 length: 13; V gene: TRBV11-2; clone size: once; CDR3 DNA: TGTGCCAGCAGCCGTAATATGAACACTGAAGCTTTCTTT; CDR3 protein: CASSRNMNTEAFF
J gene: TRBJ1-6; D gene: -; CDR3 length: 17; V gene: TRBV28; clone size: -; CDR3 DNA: TGTGCCAGCAGTTCCTTCTACAGGAGCTCCTATAATTCACCCCTCCACTTT; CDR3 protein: CASSSFYRSSYNSPLHF
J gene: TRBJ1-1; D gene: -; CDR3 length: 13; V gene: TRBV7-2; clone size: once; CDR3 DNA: TGTGCCAGCAGACCGACAGGGAACACTGAAGCTTTCTTT; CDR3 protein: CASRPTGNTEAFF
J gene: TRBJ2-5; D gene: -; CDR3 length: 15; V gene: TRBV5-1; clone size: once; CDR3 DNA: TGCGCCAGCAGCTTGTCGGGACTCGACATGGAGACCCAGTACTTC; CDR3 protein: CASSLSGLDMETQYF